These 25 T cell receptor beta chains share one sample of origin, sequenced in a study of cytomegalovirus exposure and HLA in healthy donors. The PCR used 60 Vbeta and 13 Jbeta primers. Repertoires were generated with immunoSEQ multiplex PCR, while TCRdb's copy carries only in-frame clones and drops some. The data show about 170,000 clones, under 80% seen once. The specimen was PBMCs. The receptors shown here come from a female donor in good health and CMV-seronegative.

This chain joins TRBV11-3 and TRBJ2-7, with 9 positions matching TRBD2. The V and J ends lost 0 bases and 7 bases, in that order; junction bases with no gene match: 13. Per germline, CDR1 SGHNT and CDR2 YENEEA. This CDR3 spans 17 amino acids. CDR3: CASSLESSGRIGGEQYF. In nucleotides, the CDR3 is TGTGCCAGCAGCTTAGAGTCCAGCGGGAGGATCGGTGGGGAGCAGTACTTC.

This clone was seen more than once but under ten times. The CDR3 bases are TGCGCCAGCAGCCCAACAGGGGCTGGAAACACCATATATTTT. This gives the protein CASSPTGAGNTIYF. The chain couples TRBV4-1 to TRBJ1-3; 7 bases are shared with TRBD1. The junction had 2 bases not matched to a gene; V was cut back by 4 bases and J by 2 bases. The CDR3 extends over 14 amino acids. Germline CDR1 and CDR2: MGHRA and YSYEKL.

The genes are TRBV18 and TRBJ1-1; TRBD1 aligns across 10 bases. V shed 3 bases and J 2 bases; nucleotides not matched to a gene: 6. The CDR3 extends over 16 amino acids. The germline CDR1 and CDR2 sequences are KGHSH and LQKENI. The chain's CDR3 is CASSPFGQGGNTEAFF. The CDR3, as DNA: TGTGCCAGCTCACCCTTCGGACAGGGGGGAAACACTGAAGCTTTCTTT.

The chain carries TRBV7-6 and TRBJ2-5, with 12 bases identical to TRBD1. The CDR3 contains 17 residues. Trimming cost V 5 bases and J 8 bases; bases outside gene matches: 15. Germline loops: CDR1 SGHVS, CDR2 FNYEAQ. The CDR3 DNA follows: TGTGCCAGCAGCCCAGACGGGACAGGGGGCCTTGTCTATACCCAGTACTTC. As protein: CASSPDGTGGLVYTQYF. Using reference TRBV7-6 and TRBJ2-5 for the parts outside the CDR3, the full variable domain is GAGVSQSPRYKVTKRGQDVALRCDPISGHVSLYWYRQALGQGPEFLTYFNYEAQQDKSGLPNDRFSAERPEGSISTLTIQRTEQRDSAMYRCASSPDGTGGLVYTQYFGPGTRLLVL.

This clone was detected a few times. The chain joins TRBV2 to TRBJ1-1; 9 nucleotides agree with TRBD1. The CDR3 is 15 amino acids. J lost 7 bases, V lost 6 bases, and 12 bases had no gene match. Looked up from germline, CDR1 is SNHLY and CDR2 is FYNNEI. The CDR3 reads CASRGTGRDNGEAFF. DNA of the CDR3: TGTGCCAGCAGGGGGACAGGGAGGGATAATGGTGAAGCTTTCTTT.

This clone came up a few times. This chain uses TRBV11-1 with TRBJ2-3, with TRBD2 identical over 11 bases. The CDR3 is made up of 17 amino acids. Per the germline V gene, CDR1 is SGHAT and CDR2 is FQDESV (reference sequence). V shed 4 bases, J shed 2 bases, and the junction held 8 bases outside the gene matches. For the CDR3, the DNA is TGTGCCAGCAGCTCACGGAATAGCGGGGGGGACACAGATACGCAGTATTTT. Its protein is CASSSRNSGGDTDTQYF. Complete variable domain (other parts from reference TRBV11-1 and TRBJ2-3): EAEVAQSPRYKITEKSQAVAFWCDPISGHATLYWYRQILGQGPELLVQFQDESVVDDSQLPKDRFSAERLKGVDSTLKIQPAELGDSAMYLCASSSRNSGGDTDTQYFGPGTRLTVL.

This clone was seen just once. The rearrangement links TRBV5-4 to TRBJ2-2, with D possibly being TRBD2 (5 bases). The CDR3 has 14 amino acids. The germline gives CDR1 SGHNT, CDR2 YYREEE (reference sequence). Trimming left V 0 bases short and J 8 bases short, with 11 bases between. The CDR3 nucleotides are TGTGCCAGCAGCTTGGGTGAGGGATATGGGGAGCTGTTTTTT. It is translated as CASSLGEGYGELFF.

The chain couples TRBV5-4 to TRBJ2-5; perhaps TRBD2 as D (7 bases). V shed 0 bases and J shed 4 bases, with 16 bases lying between them. Germline assignment: CDR1 SGHNT and CDR2 YYREEE (reference sequence). This CDR3 is built from 16 residues. The CDR3 nucleotides read TGTGCCAGCAGCTTGGATGGGGGGGCGGCGGGAGAGACCCAGTACTTC. This sequence encodes CASSLDGGAAGETQYF. Filled out from reference TRBV5-4 and TRBJ2-5, the complete variable domain reads ETGVTQSPTHLIKTRGQQVTLRCSSQSGHNTVSWYQQALGQGPQFIFQYYREEENGRGNFPPRFSGLQFPNYSSELNVNALELDDSALYLCASSLDGGAAGETQYFGPGTRLLVL.

The chain employs TRBV6-4 and TRBJ1-2, with D unresolved. CDR1 and CDR2 (germline): MRHNA, SNTAGT. Trimming took off 2 bases at V and 8 bases at J, with 15 bases between the two ends. The length of the CDR3 is 14 residues. The CDR3 DNA reads TGTGCCAGCAGTGACCTAGCCACCTCCGGAGGCTACACCTTC. Amino acids: CASSDLATSGGYTF.

By sample fraction, this clone is medium-sized. This chain links TRBV19 with TRBJ1-1; the match to TRBD1 covers 7 bases. The V gene end was trimmed by 7 bases and the J gene end by 8 bases; junction bases not matched to a gene: 4. Germline values: CDR1 LNHDA, CDR2 SQIVND (reference sequence). This CDR3 contains 11 residues. The CDR3, as DNA: TGTGCCAGTATGAGGGGACAGGAAGCTTTCTTT. Protein product: CASMRGQEAFF.

The chain joins TRBV11-1 to TRBJ1-1; 8 bases align to TRBD1. The CDR3 totals 16 residues. Germline lookup yields CDR1 SGHAT and CDR2 FQDESV (reference sequence). The V and J ends lost 5 bases and 3 bases, in that order; junction bases with no gene match: 11. CDR3 amino acids: CASSARGNRGDTEAFF. Here the CDR3 DNA reads TGTGCCAGCAGCGCGCGAGGCAACAGGGGGGACACTGAAGCTTTCTTT.

J is TRBJ2-1 and V is TRBV7-3, with D hard to call. The CDR3 loop spans 13 amino acids. V was trimmed by 3 bases and J by 15 bases, leaving 18 bases between them. Germline lookup yields CDR1 SGHTA and CDR2 FQGTGA. The DNA for the CDR3 is TGTGCCAGCAGCTTTCCCCCCCCGAGCCCCCCGTTCTTC. This sequence encodes CASSFPPPSPPFF.

This chain joins TRBV10-3 and TRBJ2-7, with D tentatively TRBD2 (6 bases). The length of the CDR3 is 15 residues. Germline CDR1 ENHRY, CDR2 SYGVKD. V gave up 0 bases and J gave up 0 bases, with 9 bases separating them. The CDR3 DNA follows: TGTGCCATCAGTGAGTCCGGGGGACTCTCCTACGAGCAGTACTTC. It yields the protein CAISESGGLSYEQYF.

For the CDR3, the DNA is TGTGCCTGGAGTGGGGGACAGGGGTCCCGAGAGACCCAGTACTTC. Residues: CAWSGGQGSRETQYF. The rearrangement joins TRBV30 to TRBJ2-5, with 10 positions matching TRBD1. The CDR3 has 15 residues. J lost 4 bases, V lost 1 base, and 6 bases had no gene match. Germline values: CDR1 GTSNPN, CDR2 SVGIG (reference sequence).

The V and J genes are TRBV28 and TRBJ2-7, with TRBD1 matching over 9 bases. Germline V gene lookup returns CDR1 MDHEN and CDR2 SYDVKM. The J segment lost 2 bases and the V segment lost 5 bases, leaving 4 bases of the junction unmatched. This CDR3 region has 14 residues. The CDR3 sequence: CASSLRTGAYEQYF. CDR3 nucleotide sequence: TGTGCCAGCAGTCTAAGGACAGGGGCCTACGAGCAGTACTTC.

This chain links TRBV11-2 with TRBJ2-3; 11 nucleotides agree with TRBD2. CDR3 size: 15 residues. Germline CDR1 reads SGHAT; CDR2 reads FQNNGV. V lost 3 bases to trimming and J lost 5 bases; unmatched junction nucleotides: 4. This chain's CDR3 is CASSFSGGARDTQYF. In DNA form, the CDR3 reads TGTGCCAGCAGCTTTAGCGGGGGGGCCCGAGATACGCAGTATTTT.

The chain couples TRBV28 to TRBJ2-1; 8 bases are a match to TRBD2. V dropped 8 bases and J dropped 7; count of bases not matched to a gene: 7. CDR1 and CDR2 from the germline V gene are MDHEN and SYDVKM. This CDR3 contains 13 residues. In nucleotides, the CDR3 is TGTGCCAGCTTGGGACTAGTGCGGAATGAGCAGTTCTTC. Translated: CASLGLVRNEQFF.

The chain uses TRBV30 and TRBJ1-5, with 7 bases that match TRBD1. Germline V gives CDR1 GTSNPN, CDR2 SVGIG (reference sequence). There are 15 residues in the CDR3. The V segment lost 3 bases and the J segment 7 bases; nucleotides outside the gene matches: 12. CDR3 sequence: CAWSYHRGAEQPQHF. In DNA form, the CDR3 reads TGTGCCTGGAGCTATCACAGGGGAGCAGAACAGCCCCAGCATTTT.

Worth noting for this clone: One end of the junction varies from germline; a read error may be responsible. The DNA of the CDR3 is TGTGCCTGGATTCGCAGGGGGCGCAACAGTGAAGCTTTCTTT. Its translation: CAWIRRGRNSEAFF. The J gene is TRBJ1-1, the V gene TRBV30; 8 nucleotides agree with TRBD1. CDR3 size: 14 residues. The germline V gene has CDR1 GTSNPN and CDR2 SVGIG (reference sequence).

The chain joins TRBV6-1 to TRBJ1-1; D gene unclear. Germline V CDR1 and CDR2: MNHNS, SASEGT. V was clipped by 7 bases and J by 4 bases, with 13 bases between them. CDR3 length equals 13 residues. The CDR3 region is CASTFTPGTEAFF. The CDR3 region has the DNA TGTGCCAGCACTTTCACGCCGGGCACTGAAGCTTTCTTT.

J is TRBJ2-3 and V is TRBV5-4; a weak D match, TRBD2 (5 bases). V was shortened by 4 bases and J by 0 bases, with 21 bases between the two germline ends. This CDR3 has 18 amino acids. CDR1 is SGHNT, CDR2 YYREEE, per germline (reference sequence). The CDR3 DNA reads TGTGCCAGCAGCCGGAAGGACTTTAGAAACCCCAGCACAGATACGCAGTATTTT. This encodes CASSRKDFRNPSTDTQYF.

This clone was detected only once. The chain is built from TRBV7-9 and TRBJ2-1, with 10 bases identical to TRBD2. The germline gives CDR1 SEHNR, CDR2 FQNEAQ (reference sequence). V was clipped by 3 bases and J by 6 bases; unmatched bases: 5. The CDR3 is 15 amino acids. The CDR3 loop is CASSLASGRRNEQFF. As DNA, the CDR3 is TGTGCCAGCAGCTTGGCTAGCGGGAGACGCAATGAGCAGTTCTTC.

The J gene is TRBJ2-2, the V gene TRBV4-2; perhaps TRBD2 as D (5 bases). The germline CDR1 and CDR2 sequences are LGHNA and YNFKEQ. Trimming removed 0 bases at V and 1 base at J, with 9 bases between. The CDR3 sequence is 16 residues long. CDR3 coding DNA: TGTGCCAGCAGCCAAGAGGACGGGAAGAACACCGGGGAGCTGTTTTTT. Its translation is CASSQEDGKNTGELFF.

This chain uses TRBV7-2 with TRBJ2-7; 7 bases are shared with TRBD2. CDR3 length: 17 residues. Germline assignment: CDR1 SGHTA and CDR2 FQGNSA. Trimming cost V 2 bases and J 2 bases; bases outside gene matches: 12. The CDR3 spells CASSLSSKAGVTYEQYF. The CDR3 DNA is TGTGCCAGCAGCTTATCTTCAAAGGCGGGAGTTACCTACGAGCAGTACTTC. Drawing the rest from reference TRBV7-2 and TRBJ2-7, the complete variable domain is GAGVSQSPSNKVTEKGKDVELRCDPISGHTALYWYRQSLGQGLEFLIYFQGNSAPDKSGLPSDRFSAERTGGSVSTLTIQRTQQEDSAVYLCASSLSSKAGVTYEQYFGPGTRLTVT.

This clone was counted a few times. The rearrangement uses TRBV7-2 and TRBJ2-7; the D gene is possibly TRBD1 (6 bases). Trimming cost V 3 bases and J 6 bases, with 9 bases left between them. The CDR3 length is 12 residues. Germline V gene lookup returns CDR1 SGHTA and CDR2 FQGNSA. This chain's CDR3 is CASSLGATEQYF. In DNA form, the CDR3 reads TGTGCCAGCAGCTTGGGGGCAACCGAGCAGTACTTC.